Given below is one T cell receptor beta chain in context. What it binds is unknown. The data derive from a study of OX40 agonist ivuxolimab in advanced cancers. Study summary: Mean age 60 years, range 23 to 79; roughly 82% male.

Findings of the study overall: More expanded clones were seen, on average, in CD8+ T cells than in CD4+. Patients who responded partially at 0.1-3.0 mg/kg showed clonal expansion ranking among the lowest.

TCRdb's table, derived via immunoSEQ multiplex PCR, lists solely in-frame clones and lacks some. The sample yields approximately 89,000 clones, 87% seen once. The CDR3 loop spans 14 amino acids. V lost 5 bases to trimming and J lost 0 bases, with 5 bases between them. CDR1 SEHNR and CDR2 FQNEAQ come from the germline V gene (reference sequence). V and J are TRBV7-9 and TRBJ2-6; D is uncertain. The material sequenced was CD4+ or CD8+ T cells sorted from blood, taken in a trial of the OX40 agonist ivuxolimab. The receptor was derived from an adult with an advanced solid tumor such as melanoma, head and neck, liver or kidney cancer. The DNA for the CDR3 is TGTGCCAGCAGCGCGAACTCTGGGGCCAACGTCCTGACTTTC. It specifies CASSANSGANVLTF.